This TCR beta chain was profiled in a study of T cell clonality in common variable immunodeficiency. General study findings and limits: Fewer deletions and N-nucleotide insertions were reportedly seen in common variable immunodeficiency TCR beta sequences. What drives increased CVID clonality needs T cell subpopulation sequencing. Fewer TCRbeta clones were shared among CVID subjects than controls.

Patients had low serum IgG, IgA and/or IgM and specific antibody deficiency. Of CVID subjects, under 16 were female and around 27 male, mean age roughly 40. This clone was counted between two and nine times. Its antigen is unknown. Read coverage stops 3 residues before the CDR3 terminus; the germline J gene supplies the remainder. Only in-frame clones appear in the TCRdb table, and some are missing; sequencing was by immunoSEQ multiplex PCR. The table lists approximately 35,000 clones, with no singletons. Germline-derived CDR1 and CDR2 are SEHNR and FQNEAQ (reference sequence). Trimming took off 5 bases at V and 6 bases at J, with 11 bases between the two ends. This CDR3 region has 13 residues.

The sequence was obtained from a human donor with common variable immunodeficiency. The genes are TRBV7-9 and TRBJ2-4, with D maybe TRBD1 (6 bases). The sample consisted of peripheral blood mononuclear cells. This chain's CDR3 is CASSVGQRNIQYF. CDR3 DNA, as far as it was read: TGTGCCAGCAGCGTAGGACAGAGAAACATT. The full variable domain, with the rest looked up from reference TRBV7-9 and TRBJ2-4, is DTGVSQNPRHKITKRGQNVTFRCDPISEHNRLYWYRQTLGQGPEFLTYFQNEAQLEKSRLLSDRFSAERPKGSFSTLEIQRTEQGDSAMYLCASSVGQRNIQYFGAGTRLSVL.